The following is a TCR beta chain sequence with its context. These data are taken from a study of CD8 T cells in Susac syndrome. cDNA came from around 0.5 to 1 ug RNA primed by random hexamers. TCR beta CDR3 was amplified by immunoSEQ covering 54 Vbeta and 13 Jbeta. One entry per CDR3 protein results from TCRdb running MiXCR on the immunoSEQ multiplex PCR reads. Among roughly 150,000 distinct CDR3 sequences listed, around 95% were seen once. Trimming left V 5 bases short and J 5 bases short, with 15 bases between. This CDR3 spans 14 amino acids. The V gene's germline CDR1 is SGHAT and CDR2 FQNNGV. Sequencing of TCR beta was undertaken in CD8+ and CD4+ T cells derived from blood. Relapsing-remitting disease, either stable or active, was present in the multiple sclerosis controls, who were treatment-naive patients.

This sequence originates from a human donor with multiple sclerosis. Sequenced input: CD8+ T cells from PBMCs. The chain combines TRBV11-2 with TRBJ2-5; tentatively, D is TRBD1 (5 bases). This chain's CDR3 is CASSHQGSRETQYF. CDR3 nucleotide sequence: TGTGCCAGCAGCCATCAGGGCTCACGTGAGACCCAGTACTTC.